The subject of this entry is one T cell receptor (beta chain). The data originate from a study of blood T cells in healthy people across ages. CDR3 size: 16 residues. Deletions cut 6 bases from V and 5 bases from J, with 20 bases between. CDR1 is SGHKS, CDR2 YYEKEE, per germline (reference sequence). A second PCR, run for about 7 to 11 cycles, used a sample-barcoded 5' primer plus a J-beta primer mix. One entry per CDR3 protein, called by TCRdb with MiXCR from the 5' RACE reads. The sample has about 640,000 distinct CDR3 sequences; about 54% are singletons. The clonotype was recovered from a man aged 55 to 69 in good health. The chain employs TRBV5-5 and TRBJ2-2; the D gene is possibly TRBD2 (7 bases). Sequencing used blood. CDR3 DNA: TGTGCCAGCAAAATGGGGGGGGCGATTGGGACCGGGGAGCTGTTTTTT. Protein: CASKMGGAIGTGELFF.